These 18 T cell receptor beta chains originate from one sample sequenced in a study of blood T cell repertoires in COVID-19. Sequencing was performed with immunoSEQ multiplex PCR; in TCRdb, only in-frame clones are kept and a portion is missing. The table lists fewer than 110,000 clones, about three quarters of them singletons. Sequenced sample: peripheral blood. Receptor source: a man in his 70s with acute or convalescent COVID-19.

The chain is built from TRBV12-3 or TRBV12-4 and TRBJ2-3, with 7 bases lining up with TRBD2. The CDR3 is made up of 13 amino acids. The V gene end was trimmed by 3 bases and the J gene end by 5 bases; junction bases not matched to a gene: 2. In nucleotides, the CDR3 is TGTGCCAGCAGTTTTCCGGGGGGAGATACGCAGTATTTT. Amino acids: CASSFPGGDTQYF.

The V and J genes are TRBV15 and TRBJ2-7; D may be TRBD1 (6 bases). In germline, CDR1 is LNHNV, CDR2 YYDKDF (reference sequence). The V end was cut by 3 bases, the J end by 2 bases, with 17 bases between. The CDR3 loop spans 16 amino acids. CDR3 nucleotides: TGTGCCACCAGCAGCCAAACAGGGATACGAACCTACGAGCAGTACTTC. This sequence encodes CATSSQTGIRTYEQYF.

The chain links TRBV3-1 (or the pseudogene TRBV3-2) to TRBJ1-3; 10 bases align to TRBD1. V trimming: 1 base; J trimming: 0 bases; junction bases outside the gene matches: 6. There are 18 residues in the CDR3. CDR1 is LGHDT and CDR2 is YNNKEL in the germline V gene (reference sequence). CDR3 residues: CASSQARGQGNSGNTIYF. The CDR3 region has the DNA TGTGCCAGCAGCCAAGCCCGGGGACAGGGGAACTCTGGAAACACCATATATTTT.

V gene TRBV6-5 combines with J gene TRBJ1-3; TRBD1 matches 7 bases. The germline V gene has CDR1 MNHEY and CDR2 SVGAGI. V dropped 6 bases and J dropped 4; count of bases not matched to a gene: 9. CDR3 size: 15 residues. The chain's CDR3 is CASRYRGGTGNTIYF. The CDR3 region has the DNA TGTGCCAGCAGGTACAGGGGAGGGACCGGAAACACCATATATTTT.

CDR3 in amino acids: CASSTTGGDQPQHF. The CDR3 DNA follows: TGCGCCAGCAGCACGACAGGGGGCGACCAGCCCCAGCATTTT. The gene calls are TRBV5-1 and TRBJ1-5, with 10 bases identical to TRBD1. This CDR3 has 14 residues. From germline, CDR1 is SGHRS and CDR2 YFSETQ. V lost 4 bases, J lost 7 bases, and 5 bases stayed unmatched.

The chain uses TRBV5-1 and TRBJ2-1, with a tentative D call TRBD2 (5 bases). Trimming stripped 4 bases from V and 9 bases from J, with 14 bases between. This CDR3 is built from 13 residues. CDR1 is SGHRS, CDR2 YFSETQ, per germline. The CDR3 here is CASSAWGASEQFF. The CDR3 DNA follows: TGCGCCAGCAGCGCCTGGGGAGCCTCTGAGCAGTTCTTC.

This chain uses TRBV6-5 with TRBJ1-1, with D possibly being TRBD1 (6 bases). The CDR3 runs 16 residues. The V gene's germline CDR1 is MNHEY and CDR2 SVGAGI. V gave up 0 bases and J gave up 4 bases, with 15 bases separating them. The chain's CDR3 is CASSYSVGGESTEAFF. CDR3 nucleotide sequence: TGTGCCAGCAGTTACTCGGTAGGGGGAGAGAGCACTGAAGCTTTCTTT.

A word on this clone: Distinct nucleotide sequences in the sample also encode this CDR3. The chain combines TRBV4-1 with TRBJ1-1; D may be TRBD1 (5 bases). The germline V and J ends were trimmed by 0 bases and 1 base, with 12 bases remaining between them. This CDR3 has 16 amino acids. Germline V gives CDR1 MGHRA, CDR2 YSYEKL. This chain's CDR3 is CASSQESQAKNTEAFF. The CDR3 DNA reads TGCGCCAGCAGCCAAGAGTCACAGGCCAAGAACACTGAAGCTTTCTTT.

The rearrangement links TRBV13 to TRBJ1-1, with 8 nucleotides matching TRBD1. The CDR3 consists of 16 residues. V lost 7 bases to trimming and J lost 1 base; unmatched junction nucleotides: 11. The germline gives CDR1 PRHDT, CDR2 FYEKMQ (reference sequence). This CDR3 reads CASTLIPGTGNTEAFF. CDR3 DNA: TGTGCCAGCACCCTAATTCCCGGGACAGGGAACACTGAAGCTTTCTTT.

V usage is TRBV2 and J usage is TRBJ1-4; D uncertain. V dropped 6 bases and J dropped 8 bases, with 10 bases sitting between them. Germline loops: CDR1 SNHLY, CDR2 FYNNEI. This CDR3 has 12 residues. DNA of the CDR3: TGTGCCAGCAGAATTAACAGCGAAAAACTGTTTTTT. Protein sequence: CASRINSEKLFF. Full variable domain (outside the CDR3, taken from reference TRBV2 and TRBJ1-4): EPEVTQTPSHQVTQMGQEVILRCVPISNHLYFYWYRQILGQKVEFLVSFYNNEISEKSEIFDDQFSVERPDGSNFTLKIRSTKLEDSAMYFCASRINSEKLFFGSGTQLSVL.

The J gene is TRBJ1-5, the V gene TRBV6-1; TRBD1 aligns across 7 bases. Per germline, CDR1 MNHNS and CDR2 SASEGT. The junction had 4 bases not matched to a gene; V was cut back by 3 bases and J by 5 bases. The length of the CDR3 is 14 residues. The CDR3 sequence: CASSDLQGYQPQHF. CDR3 bases: TGTGCCAGCAGTGATTTACAGGGGTATCAGCCCCAGCATTTT.

J is TRBJ2-5 and V is TRBV6-5; TRBD1 aligns across 8 bases. The V gene's germline CDR1 is MNHEY and CDR2 SVGAGI. V shed 5 bases and J 5 bases; nucleotides not matched to a gene: 10. CDR3 length equals 15 residues. CDR3 sequence reads: CASSPLQGARETQYF. CDR3 in DNA: TGTGCCAGCAGTCCACTCCAGGGGGCTCGGGAGACCCAGTACTTC.

The gene calls are TRBV29-1 and TRBJ1-1; tentative D call: TRBD1 (5 bases). Deletions cut 4 bases from V and 3 bases from J, with 18 bases between. Germline CDR1 reads SQVTM; CDR2 reads ANQGSEA. The CDR3 is 15 residues long. CDR3 nucleotide sequence: TGCAGCGTTGCGATCCCTCAGGGAATCTACACTGAAGCTTTCTTT. This sequence encodes CSVAIPQGIYTEAFF.

The chain links TRBV19 to TRBJ1-5, with 7 nucleotides matching TRBD1. Germline V CDR1 and CDR2: LNHDA, SQIVND (reference sequence). V shed 8 bases, J shed 1 base, and the junction held 11 bases outside the gene matches. This CDR3 is built from 16 residues. CDR3 residues: CASSSYWDSSNQPQHF. CDR3 nucleotide sequence: TGTGCCAGTTCCAGTTATTGGGACAGCAGCAATCAGCCCCAGCATTTT.

This rearrangement joins TRBV6-5 to TRBJ1-2, with 8 bases that match TRBD1. CDR3 size: 16 residues. V gave up 0 bases and J gave up 6 bases; unmatched junction bases: 9. CDR1 is MNHEY, CDR2 SVGAGI, per germline. The CDR3 spells CASSYSSDRVLDGYTF. In DNA, the CDR3 is TGTGCCAGCAGTTACTCATCGGACAGGGTTTTGGATGGCTACACCTTC.

The chain links TRBV11-3 to TRBJ2-2, with 11 bases matching TRBD1. J gave up 6 bases and V 5 bases, and 5 bases lay outside the gene matches. This CDR3 region has 15 residues. Per germline, CDR1 SGHNT and CDR2 YENEEA. The CDR3 bases are TGTGCCAGCAGCCAGTTGGGACAGGGGGCCGGGGAGCTGTTTTTT. Translated, it gives CASSQLGQGAGELFF.

V usage is TRBV5-1 and J usage is TRBJ2-3; 9 bases align to TRBD2. V trimming: 4 bases; J trimming: 3 bases; junction bases outside the gene matches: 3. CDR3 size: 14 residues. Per germline, CDR1 SGHRS and CDR2 YFSETQ. The CDR3, as DNA: TGCGCCAGCAGCGCGCGGGGGGGGACAGATACGCAGTATTTT. Amino acid sequence: CASSARGGTDTQYF.

This CDR3 is CASSYSGRRDEKLFF. CDR3 in DNA: TGTGCCAGCAGTTACTCAGGGAGGAGGGATGAAAAACTGTTTTTT. The chain carries TRBV6-5 and TRBJ1-4; D call uncertain. From germline, CDR1 is MNHEY and CDR2 SVGAGI. Trimming shortened V by 0 bases and J by 6 bases, and 11 bases separated the two germline ends. CDR3 size: 15 residues.